This passage covers 20 T cell receptor beta chains from one sample sequenced in a study of T cell responses to AZD1222 COVID-19 vaccine. Using immunoSEQ multiplex PCR, the repertoire was profiled, and TCRdb retains in-frame clones only, with some absent. The repertoire holds some 150,000 clones, with about nine tenths as singletons. The specimen was peripheral blood, collected 28 days after the second AZD1222 dose. The receptor set was obtained from an adult who received the AZD1222 COVID-19 vaccine.

This clone came up a few times. Other DNA sequences of this sample code for an identical CDR3. The CDR3 region is CSADRGHEQYF. The CDR3 bases are TGCAGTGCTGACAGGGGGCACGAGCAGTACTTC. V gene TRBV20-1 combines with J gene TRBJ2-7; 10 bases align to TRBD1. The junction had 0 bases not matched to a gene; V was cut back by 5 bases and J by 5 bases. The CDR3 contains 11 residues. Germline-derived CDR1 and CDR2 are DFQATT and SNEGSKA (reference sequence).

A single count supports this clone. The chain employs TRBV5-6 and TRBJ1-6; weak D call: TRBD1 (6 bases). CDR3 length equals 17 residues. Trimming removed 4 bases at V and 2 bases at J, with 16 bases between. The germline V gene encodes CDR1 SGHDT and CDR2 YYEEEE. CDR3 region: CASSPLQGRTYNSPLHF. CDR3 in DNA: TGTGCCAGCAGCCCCCTACAGGGACGGACCTATAATTCACCCCTCCACTTT. The variable domain in full, with the rest retrieved from reference TRBV5-6 and TRBJ1-6, is DAGVTQSPTHLIKTRGQQVTLRCSPKSGHDTVSWYQQALGQGPQFIFQYYEEEERQRGNFPDRFSGHQFPNYSSELNVNALLLGDSALYLCASSPLQGRTYNSPLHFGNGTRLTVT.

The CDR3 sequence: CASSPGRGGETQYF. DNA for the CDR3: TGTGCCAGCAGCCCAGGCAGGGGGGGGGAGACCCAGTACTTC. The V and J genes are TRBV11-2 and TRBJ2-5; D may match TRBD1 or TRBD2 (7 bases each). This CDR3 region has 14 residues. Germline lookup yields CDR1 SGHAT and CDR2 FQNNGV. Trimming left V 5 bases short and J 5 bases short, with 15 bases between. Drawing the rest from reference TRBV11-2 and TRBJ2-5, the complete variable domain is EAGVAQSPRYKIIEKRQSVAFWCNPISGHATLYWYQQILGQGPKLLIQFQNNGVVDDSQLPKDRFSAERLKGVDSTLKIQPAKLEDSAVYLCASSPGRGGETQYFGPGTRLLVL.

The chain carries TRBV5-4 and TRBJ1-6; 8 bases fit TRBD1. V was pared by 4 bases and J by 9 bases, with 9 bases of the junction left unmatched. Germline V gene sequence: CDR1 SGHNT, CDR2 YYREEE (reference sequence). The CDR3 extends over 15 amino acids. Here the CDR3 reads CASSQGQGHGSPLHF. The CDR3 nucleotides are TGTGCCAGCAGCCAAGGACAGGGACACGGTTCACCCCTCCACTTT. The variable domain in full, completed from reference TRBV5-4 and TRBJ1-6, reads ETGVTQSPTHLIKTRGQQVTLRCSSQSGHNTVSWYQQALGQGPQFIFQYYREEENGRGNFPPRFSGLQFPNYSSELNVNALELDDSALYLCASSQGQGHGSPLHFGNGTRLTVT.

This chain connects TRBV9 to TRBJ2-1; 15 bases are shared with TRBD2. With 4 bases clipped from V and 7 bases from J, the junction kept 6 bases outside the gene matches. Germline loops: CDR1 SGDLS, CDR2 YYNGEE. This CDR3 is built from 16 residues. The CDR3 region is CASSPTGTSGRNEQFF. CDR3 in DNA: TGTGCCAGCAGCCCAACCGGGACTAGCGGGAGGAATGAGCAGTTCTTC.

V and J are TRBV11-2 and TRBJ1-4; D not certain. Deletions cut 6 bases from V and 5 bases from J, with 10 bases between. CDR1 SGHAT and CDR2 FQNNGV come from the germline V gene. CDR3 length: 13 residues. CDR3 coding DNA: TGTGCCAGCAGTCAATTGGAGAATGAAAAACTGTTTTTT. This translates into CASSQLENEKLFF.

The CDR3 sequence: CATSESGQGIRNQPQHF. CDR3 DNA sequence: TGTGCCACCAGTGAGTCCGGACAGGGAATCCGAAATCAGCCCCAGCATTTT. The chain has TRBV24-1 and TRBJ1-5, with 8 nucleotides matching TRBD1. The CDR3 totals 17 residues. CDR1 is KGHDR, CDR2 SFDVKD, per germline. The trim removed 4 bases at V and 4 bases at J, leaving 11 bases unmatched.

The V gene is TRBV6-4, the J gene TRBJ2-7; 9 positions agree with TRBD2. CDR3 length: 15 amino acids. Trimming removed 3 bases from V and 2 bases from J; junction bases left unmatched: 5. Germline lookup yields CDR1 MRHNA and CDR2 SNTAGT. The CDR3 DNA reads as TGTGCCAGCAGTGATCCTAGCGGGGCAACCTACGAGCAGTACTTC. It encodes CASSDPSGATYEQYF.

The chain combines TRBV3-1 (or the pseudogene TRBV3-2) with TRBJ1-4; perhaps TRBD1 as D (5 bases). Trimming took 5 bases from V and 8 from J, leaving 15 bases between them. The CDR3 consists of 14 residues. Germline CDR1 is LGHDT and CDR2 is YNNKEL (reference sequence). Here the CDR3 DNA reads TGTGCCAGCAGCTTTTGGACCGAGGGGGAAAAACTGTTTTTT. It encodes CASSFWTEGEKLFF.

The rearrangement links TRBV6-5 to TRBJ1-2, with D unresolved. Germline CDR1 is MNHEY and CDR2 is SVGAGI. The CDR3 spans 15 residues. Trimming pared 2 bases from V and 5 bases from J, leaving 15 bases between. CDR3 sequence: CASSYLTLGGYGYTF. CDR3 coding DNA: TGTGCCAGCAGTTACCTTACATTGGGAGGGTATGGCTACACCTTC.

This clone has just one count. Relative to the germline gene, one junction end is altered; a read error may explain this. The rearrangement joins TRBV3-1 (or the pseudogene TRBV3-2) to TRBJ2-1; D is unresolved. The CDR3 is 16 residues long. Germline lookup yields CDR1 LGHDT and CDR2 YNNKEL (reference sequence). CDR3 coding DNA: TGTGCCAGCAGCCACCCGACGGAGAGCTCCTATAATGAGCAGTTCTTC. Amino acid sequence: CASSHPTESSYNEQFF.

This chain joins TRBV5-6 and TRBJ1-1; possibly TRBD1 for D (5 bases). Trimming removed 3 bases at V and 7 bases at J, with 28 bases between. Looked up from germline, CDR1 is SGHDT and CDR2 is YYEEEE. The CDR3 has 18 amino acids. CDR3 sequence: CASSSPRGAAPGRVEAFF. CDR3 nucleotides: TGTGCCAGCAGCTCACCGAGAGGGGCAGCCCCCGGAAGGGTTGAAGCTTTCTTT. The full variable domain, rest sourced from reference TRBV5-6 and TRBJ1-1, is DAGVTQSPTHLIKTRGQQVTLRCSPKSGHDTVSWYQQALGQGPQFIFQYYEEEERQRGNFPDRFSGHQFPNYSSELNVNALLLGDSALYLCASSSPRGAAPGRVEAFFGQGTRLTVV.

The CDR3 DNA reads as TGCGCCAGCAGGCTAGCGGGCACCAATGAGCAGTTCTTC. It translates to CASRLAGTNEQFF. This chain joins TRBV10-2 and TRBJ2-1; 8 bases fit TRBD2. There are 13 residues in the CDR3. V gave up 6 bases and J gave up 6 bases; unmatched junction bases: 4. Germline CDR1 WSHSY, CDR2 SAAADI.

The chain combines TRBV6-1 with TRBJ2-3; D is uncertain. This CDR3 is 16 amino acids long. The germline CDR1 and CDR2 sequences are MNHNS and SASEGT. V lost 3 bases, J lost 1 base, and 14 bases lay in between. This chain's CDR3 is CASSERPDWGTDTQYF. Here the CDR3 DNA reads TGTGCCAGCAGTGAGAGACCTGACTGGGGCACAGATACGCAGTATTTT.

The chain recombines TRBV5-1 with TRBJ2-7; tentative D call: TRBD1 (6 bases). Germline CDR1 SGHRS, CDR2 YFSETQ. The CDR3 extends over 16 amino acids. Trimming took 4 bases from V and 0 from J, leaving 17 bases between them. The CDR3 nucleotides read TGCGCCAGCAGCGGGGGCGAGTTTGTGGGCTCCTACGAGCAGTACTTC. Its translation is CASSGGEFVGSYEQYF.

This chain connects TRBV5-6 to TRBJ2-7, with 10 bases fitting TRBD1. The V gene end was trimmed by 2 bases and the J gene end by 6 bases; junction bases not matched to a gene: 5. Germline lookup yields CDR1 SGHDT and CDR2 YYEEEE. CDR3 length equals 14 residues. CDR3 protein: CASSLRQGAREQYF. CDR3 nucleotides: TGTGCCAGCAGCTTACGACAGGGGGCACGCGAGCAGTACTTC.

The chain has TRBV28 and TRBJ1-2; TRBD1 matches at 8 bases. Germline CDR1 reads MDHEN; CDR2 reads SYDVKM. Trimming at V came to 7 bases and at J to 5 bases, leaving 9 bases not matched to a gene. The CDR3 extends over 14 amino acids. CDR3 in amino acids: CASTPGTGAYGYTF. CDR3 in DNA: TGTGCCAGCACCCCCGGGACAGGAGCATATGGCTACACCTTC.

The CDR3 DNA reads TGTGCCAGTATGAGCAGCATGAACACTGAAGCTTTCTTT. Translated, it gives CASMSSMNTEAFF. The chain joins TRBV19 to TRBJ1-1; D not certain. Germline CDR1 LNHDA, CDR2 SQIVND (reference sequence). The V end was cut by 7 bases, the J end by 0 bases, with 9 bases between. CDR3 length equals 13 residues.

Comments on this clone: This CDR3 is also generated by other DNA sequences in the sample. The V call is TRBV5-1, the J call TRBJ1-2; 9 bases are a match to TRBD1. The CDR3 is 16 amino acids. Germline-derived CDR1 and CDR2 are SGHRS and YFSETQ. V was pared by 1 base and J by 3 bases, with 7 bases of the junction left unmatched. The CDR3 coding sequence is TGCGCCAGCAGCTTGTCTCCGGGACAGGGCGACTATGGCTACACCTTC. Translating gives CASSLSPGQGDYGYTF.

This chain links TRBV5-1 with TRBJ1-6; TRBD1 aligns across 8 bases. The CDR3 loop spans 16 amino acids. Germline assignment: CDR1 SGHRS and CDR2 YFSETQ. Losses at the gene ends were 0 bases for V and 5 bases for J; bases not matched to a gene: 4. In DNA, the CDR3 is TGCGCCAGCAGCTTGGAATCACAGGGGGATAATTCACCCCTCCACTTT. It specifies CASSLESQGDNSPLHF.